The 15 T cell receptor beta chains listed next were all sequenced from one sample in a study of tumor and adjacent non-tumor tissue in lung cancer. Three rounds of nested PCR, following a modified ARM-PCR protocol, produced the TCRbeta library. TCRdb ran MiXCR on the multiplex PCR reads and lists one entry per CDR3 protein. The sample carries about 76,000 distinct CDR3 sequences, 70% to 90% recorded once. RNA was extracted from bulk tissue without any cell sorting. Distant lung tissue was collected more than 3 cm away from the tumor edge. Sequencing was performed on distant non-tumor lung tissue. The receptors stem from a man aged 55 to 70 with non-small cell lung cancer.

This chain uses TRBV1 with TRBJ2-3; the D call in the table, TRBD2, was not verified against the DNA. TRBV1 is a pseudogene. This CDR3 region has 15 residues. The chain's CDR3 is CTSSEALAGANTQYF. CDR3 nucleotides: TGCACCAGCAGCGAAGCTCTAGCGGGGGCAAATACGCAGTATTTT.

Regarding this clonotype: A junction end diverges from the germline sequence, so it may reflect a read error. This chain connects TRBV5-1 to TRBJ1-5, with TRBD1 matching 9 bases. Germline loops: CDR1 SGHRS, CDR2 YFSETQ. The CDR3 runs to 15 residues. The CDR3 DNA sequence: TGCGCCAGCAGCTTGTGGACAGGGGCGGGACAGCCCCGGCATTTT. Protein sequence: CASSLWTGAGQPRHF.

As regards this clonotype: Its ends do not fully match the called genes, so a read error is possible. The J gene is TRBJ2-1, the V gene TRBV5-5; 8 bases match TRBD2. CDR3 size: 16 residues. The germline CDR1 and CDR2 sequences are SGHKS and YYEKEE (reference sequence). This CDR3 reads CARKPPGTRYDNEQFF. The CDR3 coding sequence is TGTGCCAGGAAACCCCCCGGGACTAGGTACGACAATGAGCAATTCTTC.

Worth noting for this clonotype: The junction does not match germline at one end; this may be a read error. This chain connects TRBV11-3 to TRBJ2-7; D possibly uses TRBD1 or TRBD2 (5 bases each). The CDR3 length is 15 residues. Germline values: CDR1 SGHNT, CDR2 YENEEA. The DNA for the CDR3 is TGTGCCAGCAGCTTAGATCATGGCAGGGCCTACGAGCGGTATTTC. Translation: CASSLDHGRAYERYF.

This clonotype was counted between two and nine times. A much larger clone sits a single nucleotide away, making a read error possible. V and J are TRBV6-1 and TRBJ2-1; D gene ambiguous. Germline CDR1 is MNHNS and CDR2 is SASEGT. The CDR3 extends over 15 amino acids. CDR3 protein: CASSERWPSYNKQFF. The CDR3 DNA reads TGTGCCAGCAGTGAAAGGTGGCCCTCCTACAATAAGCAGTTCTTC.

DNA for the CDR3: TGCGCCAGCGGCCCCGGTGAAACACGGGATTACTATGGCTACACCTTC. Protein product: CASGPGETRDYYGYTF. This rearrangement joins TRBV4-1 to TRBJ1-2, with D uncertain. V was pared by 8 bases and J by 3 bases, with 22 bases between. The CDR3 has 16 amino acids. Germline lookup yields CDR1 MGHRA and CDR2 YSYEKL.

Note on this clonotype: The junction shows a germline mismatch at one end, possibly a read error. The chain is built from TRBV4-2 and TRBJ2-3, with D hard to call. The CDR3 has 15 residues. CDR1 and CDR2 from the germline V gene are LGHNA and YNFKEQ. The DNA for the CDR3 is TGTGCCAGCAGTCCAGATTTTCCGAGCACAGATACGAAGTATTTT. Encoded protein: CASSPDFPSTDTKYF.

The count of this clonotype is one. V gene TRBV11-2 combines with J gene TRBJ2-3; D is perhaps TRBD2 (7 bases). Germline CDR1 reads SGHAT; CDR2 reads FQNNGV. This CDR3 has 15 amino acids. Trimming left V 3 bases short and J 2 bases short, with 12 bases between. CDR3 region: CASSFRGGNTDTQYF. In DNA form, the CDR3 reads TGTGCCAGCAGCTTTAGGGGGGGGAACACAGATACGCAGTATTTT.

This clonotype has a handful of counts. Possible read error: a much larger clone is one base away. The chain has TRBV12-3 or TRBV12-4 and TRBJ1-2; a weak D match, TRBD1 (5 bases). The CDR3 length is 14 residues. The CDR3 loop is CASCRGSVGYGYAF. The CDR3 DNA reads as TGTGCCAGCTGTCGGGGGTCCGTGGGCTATGGCTACGCCTTC.

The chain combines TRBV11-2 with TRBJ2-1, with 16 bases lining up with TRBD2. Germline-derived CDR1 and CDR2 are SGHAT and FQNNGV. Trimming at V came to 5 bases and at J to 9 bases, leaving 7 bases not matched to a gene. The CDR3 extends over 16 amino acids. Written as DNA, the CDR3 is TGTGCCAGCAGCCCAGTTGGGACTAGCGGGAGGGTTGAGCAGTTCTTC. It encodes CASSPVGTSGRVEQFF.

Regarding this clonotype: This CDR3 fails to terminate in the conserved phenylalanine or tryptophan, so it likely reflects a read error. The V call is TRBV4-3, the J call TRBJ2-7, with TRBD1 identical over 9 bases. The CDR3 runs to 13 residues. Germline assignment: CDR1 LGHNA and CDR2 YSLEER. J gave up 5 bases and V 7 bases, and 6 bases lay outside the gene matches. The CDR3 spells CASNHWTGDEQYI. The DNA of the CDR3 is TGCGCCAGCAATCACTGGACAGGGGACGAGCAGTACATC.

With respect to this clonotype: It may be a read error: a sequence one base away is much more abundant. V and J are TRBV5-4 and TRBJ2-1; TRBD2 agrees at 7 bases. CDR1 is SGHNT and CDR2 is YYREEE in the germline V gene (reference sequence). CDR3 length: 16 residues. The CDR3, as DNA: TGTGCCAGCAGCTTCTTAAAGCGGGACTCCTACAATGACCAGTTCTTC. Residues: CASSFLKRDSYNDQFF.

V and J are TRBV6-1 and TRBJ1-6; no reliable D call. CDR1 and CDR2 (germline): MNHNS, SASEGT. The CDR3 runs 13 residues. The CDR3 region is CGSSGLQGSPLHF. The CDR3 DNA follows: TGTGGGAGCAGTGGACTTCAAGGTTCACCCCTCCACTTT.

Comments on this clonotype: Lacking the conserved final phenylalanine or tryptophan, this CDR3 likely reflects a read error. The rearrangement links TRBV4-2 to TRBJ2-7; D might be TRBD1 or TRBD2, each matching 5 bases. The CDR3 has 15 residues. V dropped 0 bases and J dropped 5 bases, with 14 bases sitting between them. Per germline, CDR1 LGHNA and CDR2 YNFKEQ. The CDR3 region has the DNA TGTGCCAGCAGCCAAGAATCCCCGGGGCCCCACGAGCAGTACCTC. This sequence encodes CASSQESPGPHEQYL.

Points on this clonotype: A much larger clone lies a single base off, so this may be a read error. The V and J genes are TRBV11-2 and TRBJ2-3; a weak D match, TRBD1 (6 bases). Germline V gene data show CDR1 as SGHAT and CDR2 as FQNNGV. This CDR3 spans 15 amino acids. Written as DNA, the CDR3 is TGTGCCAGCAGCTTAGGACCCCCAGGGGACCATACGCACTATTTT. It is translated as CASSLGPPGDHTHYF. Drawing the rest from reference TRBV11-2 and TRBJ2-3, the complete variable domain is EAGVAQSPRYKIIEKRQSVAFWCNPISGHATLYWYQQILGQGPKLLIQFQNNGVVDDSQLPKDRFSAERLKGVDSTLKIQPAKLEDSAVYLCASSLGPPGDHTHYFGPGTRLTVL.